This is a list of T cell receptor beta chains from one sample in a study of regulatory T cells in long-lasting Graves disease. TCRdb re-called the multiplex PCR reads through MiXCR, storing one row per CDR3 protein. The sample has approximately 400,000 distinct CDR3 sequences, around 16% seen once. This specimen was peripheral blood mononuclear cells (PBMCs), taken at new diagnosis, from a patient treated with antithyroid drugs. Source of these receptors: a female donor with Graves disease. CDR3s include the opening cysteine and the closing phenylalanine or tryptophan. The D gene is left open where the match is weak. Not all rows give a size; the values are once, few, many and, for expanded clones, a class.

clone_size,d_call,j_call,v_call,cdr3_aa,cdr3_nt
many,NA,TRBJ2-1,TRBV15,CATSRGEPLRGYNEQFF,TGTGCCACCAGCAGAGGGGAACCACTTAGGGGGTACAATGAGCAGTTCTTC
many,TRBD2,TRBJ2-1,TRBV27,CASILAGGWGEQFF,TGTGCCAGCATACTAGCGGGAGGCTGGGGTGAGCAGTTCTTC
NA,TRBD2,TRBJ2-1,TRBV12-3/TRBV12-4,CASSNGPSGDNEQFF,TGTGCCAGCAGTAATGGACCCAGCGGGGACAATGAGCAGTTCTTC
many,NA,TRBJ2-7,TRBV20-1,CSARDRKDGRPYEQYF,TGCAGTGCTAGAGATCGAAAGGACGGCAGACCCTACGAGCAGTACTTC
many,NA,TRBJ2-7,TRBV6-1,CASSTGSDEQYF,TGTGCCAGCTCGACGGGGAGCGACGAGCAGTACTTC
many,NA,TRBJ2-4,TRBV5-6,CASSLTDRVQYF,TGTGCCAGCAGCTTGACCGACAGAGTGCAGTACTTC
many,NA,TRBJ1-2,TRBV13,CASSHGRELGGYTF,TGTGCCAGCAGCCACGGCAGGGAATTAGGTGGCTACACCTTC
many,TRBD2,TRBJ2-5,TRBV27,CASSPTTSGEETQYF,TGTGCCAGCAGCCCTACGACTAGCGGGGAGGAGACCCAGTACTTC
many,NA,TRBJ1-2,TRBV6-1,CASSEAPGSDYGYTF,TGTGCCAGCAGTGAAGCCCCAGGGAGCGACTATGGCTACACCTTC
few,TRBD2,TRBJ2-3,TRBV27,CASSLSGTGAGGDTQYF,TGTGCCAGCAGTTTATCGGGGACGGGGGCGGGGGGGGATACGCAGTATTTT
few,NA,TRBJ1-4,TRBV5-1,CASSLWVGEKTGRKLFF,TGCGCCAGCAGCTTGTGGGTGGGGGAAAAGACGGGACGAAAACTGTTTTTT
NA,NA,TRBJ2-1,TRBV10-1,CASTPGALAGEQFF,TGCGCCAGCACTCCCGGCGCGCTAGCCGGTGAGCAGTTCTTC
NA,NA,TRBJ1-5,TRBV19,CASSDRSQPQHF,TGTGCCAGTAGCGACAGAAGTCAGCCCCAGCATTTT
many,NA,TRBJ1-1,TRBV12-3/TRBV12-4,CASSFLAGEAEAFF,TGTGCCAGCAGTTTCTTAGCGGGGGAGGCTGAAGCTTTCTTT
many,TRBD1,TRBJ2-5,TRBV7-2,CASSLGRDRDQETQYF,TGTGCCAGCAGCTTAGGTCGGGACAGAGACCAAGAGACCCAGTACTTC
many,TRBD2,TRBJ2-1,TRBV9,CASSVGTAKGRTSYYNEQFF,TGTGCCAGCAGCGTAGGTACCGCCAAGGGCAGGACTAGCTACTACAATGAGCAGTTCTTC
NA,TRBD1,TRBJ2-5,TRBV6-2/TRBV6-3,CASGYLDRPQETQYF,TGTGCCAGCGGTTACCTGGACAGGCCCCAAGAGACCCAGTACTTC
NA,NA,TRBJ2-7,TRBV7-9,CASSLAATDSLGPQYF,TGTGCCAGCAGCTTAGCGGCGACAGATAGCCTCGGTCCACAGTACTTC
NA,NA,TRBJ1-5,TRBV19,CASSTQSNQPQHF,TGTGCCAGTAGTACTCAGAGCAATCAGCCCCAGCATTTT
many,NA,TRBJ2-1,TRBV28,CASRSPGAVYNEQFF,TGTGCCAGCAGGTCGCCGGGGGCGGTCTACAATGAGCAGTTCTTC
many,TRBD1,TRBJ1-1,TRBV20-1,CSAGDRVGTEAFF,TGCAGTGCTGGTGACAGGGTGGGCACTGAAGCTTTCTTT
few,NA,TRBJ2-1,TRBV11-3,CASSLGGVPDEQFF,TGTGCCAGCAGCTTAGGGGGGGTCCCCGATGAGCAGTTCTTC
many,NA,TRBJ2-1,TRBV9,CASSRETGLYNEQFF,TGTGCCAGCAGCCGAGAAACAGGCCTTTACAATGAGCAGTTCTTC
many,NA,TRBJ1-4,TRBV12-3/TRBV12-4,CASSFGGPYEKLFF,TGTGCCAGCAGTTTCGGGGGGCCCTATGAAAAACTGTTTTTT
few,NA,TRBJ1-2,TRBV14,CASTPSEGLDYGYTF,TGTGCCAGCACACCCTCTGAGGGGCTTGACTATGGCTACACCTTC
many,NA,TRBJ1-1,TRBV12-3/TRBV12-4,CASSPAGIWQNTEAFF,TGTGCCAGCAGCCCGGCCGGGATCTGGCAGAACACTGAAGCTTTCTTT
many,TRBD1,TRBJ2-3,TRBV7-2,CASSTGQGPRGDTQYF,TGTGCCAGCAGCACCGGACAGGGGCCGCGGGGTGATACGCAGTATTTT
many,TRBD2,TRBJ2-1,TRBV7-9,CASSSGTSAYNEQFF,TGTGCCAGCAGTTCCGGGACTAGCGCCTACAATGAGCAGTTCTTC
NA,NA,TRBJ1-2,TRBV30,CAWSVLRQRFRYTF,TGTGCCTGGAGTGTACTCCGACAGCGCTTTCGCTACACCTTC
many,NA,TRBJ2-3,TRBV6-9,CASSYSQGREDTQYF,TGTGCCAGCAGTTACAGTCAGGGGCGGGAGGATACGCAGTATTTT
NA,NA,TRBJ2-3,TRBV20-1,CTVGGAKDTQYF,TGCACCGTAGGGGGGGCGAAAGATACGCAGTATTTT
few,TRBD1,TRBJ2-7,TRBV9,CASSTRDRLDEQYF,TGTGCCAGCAGCACCCGGGACAGGCTCGACGAGCAGTACTTC